This entry features one TCR beta chain sequence. The data are from a study of technical replicates of blood from a few donors. Trimming removed 2 bases at V and 11 bases at J, with 17 bases between. The CDR3 length is 14 residues. In germline, CDR1 is MDHEN, CDR2 SYDVKM. Sequenced by immunoSEQ multiplex PCR; TCRdb stores in-frame clones only, minus some. Among around 70,000 clones listed, about 94% were seen once. The source is a human donor in good health. J is TRBJ2-3 and V is TRBV28; D ambiguous. The specimen was T cells isolated from PBMCs. The CDR3 is CASSLPRDLSMQYF. Written as DNA, the CDR3 is TGTGCCAGCAGTTTACCCCGCGATCTGTCTATGCAGTATTTT.